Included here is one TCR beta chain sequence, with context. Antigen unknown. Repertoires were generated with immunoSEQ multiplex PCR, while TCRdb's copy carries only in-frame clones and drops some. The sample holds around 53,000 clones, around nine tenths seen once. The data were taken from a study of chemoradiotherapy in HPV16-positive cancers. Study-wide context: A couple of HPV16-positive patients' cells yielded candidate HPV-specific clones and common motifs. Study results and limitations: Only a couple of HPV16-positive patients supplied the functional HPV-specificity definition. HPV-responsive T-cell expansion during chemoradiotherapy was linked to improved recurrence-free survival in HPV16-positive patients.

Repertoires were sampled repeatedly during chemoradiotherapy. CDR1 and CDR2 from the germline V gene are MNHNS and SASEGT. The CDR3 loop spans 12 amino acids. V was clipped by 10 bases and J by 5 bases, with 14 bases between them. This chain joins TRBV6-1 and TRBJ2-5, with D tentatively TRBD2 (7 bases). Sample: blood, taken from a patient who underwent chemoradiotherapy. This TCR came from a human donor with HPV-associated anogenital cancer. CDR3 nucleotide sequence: TGTGCCACCAAAAAGGGGGGGGAGACCCAGTACTTC. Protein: CATKKGGETQYF.